This TCR beta chain was observed in a study of cytomegalovirus exposure and HLA in healthy donors. Notes on the study in general: Near-uniform donor sequencing depth was presumed by presence/absence analyses.

Researchers ran the PCR with 60 Vbeta and 13 Jbeta primers. The method was immunoSEQ multiplex PCR; TCRdb's version includes in-frame clones alone and lacks a portion of them. This sample has roughly 190,000 clones; around 78% occur once, and the top ten carry around 2%. As to this clone: Its target is not known.

The receptor was derived from a woman aged 30 to 39 in good health and CMV-seropositive. The source material was PBMCs.

CDR3 in amino acids: CASSTGEGREQYF. The DNA for the CDR3 is TGTGCCAGCTCGACAGGGGAGGGGCGCGAGCAGTACTTC. The chain couples TRBV7-7 to TRBJ2-7; maybe TRBD1 (8 bases). V lost 8 bases and J 6 bases, leaving 17 bases between the germline ends. The CDR3 is 13 amino acids. The germline gives CDR1 SSHAT, CDR2 FNYEAQ (reference sequence).